A selection of T cell receptor beta chains follows, all from one sample in a study of shared clonotypes between healthy human individuals. TCRdb's table, derived via immunoSEQ multiplex PCR, lists solely in-frame clones and lacks some. Altogether a few million clones are present, around 92% being singletons, with the ten largest covering roughly 0.34%. The sample taken for sequencing was naive CD4+ T cells from PBMCs. The receptors stem from a man between 18 and 29 years old in good health. Some clones in this sample may be carry-over from other donors' samples. The conserved cysteine and the conserved F or W are not part of the CDR3 here. The order of the fields is D gene, CDR3 length, J gene, V gene, CDR3 protein. D genes are given only for firm matches.

.	13	TRBJ2-7	TRBV30	AWSVDPLSSYEQY
TRBD2	13	TRBJ2-1	TRBV2	ASRRRLAENNEQF
TRBD2	15	TRBJ2-5	TRBV4-1	ASSLLGLAVIQETQY
.	13	TRBJ2-3	TRBV5-1	ASSLEAGRTDTQY
.	10	TRBJ1-2	TRBV28	ASTGRSYGYT
.	11	TRBJ2-1	TRBV7-2	ASSLGGADEQF
TRBD1	13	TRBJ2-2	TRBV5-1	ASSVTGEYTGELF
.	12	TRBJ2-7	TRBV29-1	SVWRDGSSYEQY
.	10	TRBJ1-5	TRBV5-4	ASSSHGQPQH
.	13	TRBJ2-5	TRBV28	ASSGSGGRKETQY
TRBD2	13	TRBJ2-3	TRBV5-4	ASSILAGGTDTQY
.	17	TRBJ2-7	TRBV21-1	ASPAGRQVTGLAQNEQY
TRBD1	13	TRBJ1-1	TRBV9	ASSPQGVFVTEAF
.	14	TRBJ1-5	TRBV6-6	ASSYPTTGSNQPQH
.	11	TRBJ1-2	TRBV28	ASRDSDSSGYT
TRBD2	14	TRBJ2-3	TRBV4-1	ASSRGRSGGTDTQY
.	14	TRBJ1-3	TRBV6-4	ASSDSRWDYGNTIY
.	10	TRBJ1-1	TRBV29-1	SVVQRNTEAF
.	12	TRBJ1-5	TRBV5-1	ASSSGKLGQPQH
.	13	TRBJ2-3	TRBV27	ASSLFSRSTDTQY
.	9	TRBJ1-1	TRBV28	ASLLNTEAF
TRBD2	13	TRBJ2-7	TRBV14	ASSSTSGLNYEQY
TRBD1	12	TRBJ2-7	TRBV6-1	ASSGRDRGHEQY
.	11	TRBJ2-1	TRBV5-1	ASSYDSYNEQF
TRBD1	13	TRBJ2-2	TRBV6-6	ASSMQGANTGELF
.	9	TRBJ1-1	TRBV18	ASSQTTEAF
.	10	TRBJ1-2	TRBV30	AWSTGMDGYT
.	11	TRBJ1-1	TRBV6-1	ASSIRRETEAF
TRBD1	12	TRBJ1-1	TRBV4-1	ASSSHRGLGEAF
TRBD2	14	TRBJ2-2	TRBV5-4	ASSLGLAGVDGELF
TRBD1	15	TRBJ1-4	TRBV5-4	ASSIRTGERSGEKLF
TRBD2	13	TRBJ2-1	TRBV6-1	ASLGLAGIYNEQF
.	13	TRBJ2-5	TRBV7-2	ATIPRAGLQETQY
.	13	TRBJ1-4	TRBV5-5	ASSLDRWEDEKLF
TRBD1	12	TRBJ2-4	TRBV28	ASSFRQGVNIQY
.	10	TRBJ2-1	TRBV9	ASSVPPGEQF
TRBD1	13	TRBJ1-2	TRBV10-3	AISGQGGKGIGYT
TRBD1	14	TRBJ1-4	TRBV7-2	ASSLTGGAGWEKLF
.	13	TRBJ2-7	TRBV6-5	ASSYSWASMVEQY
.	14	TRBJ2-1	TRBV19	ASSIGVRSSYNEQF
TRBD1	15	TRBJ2-7	TRBV15	ATSRERYGQAVYEQY